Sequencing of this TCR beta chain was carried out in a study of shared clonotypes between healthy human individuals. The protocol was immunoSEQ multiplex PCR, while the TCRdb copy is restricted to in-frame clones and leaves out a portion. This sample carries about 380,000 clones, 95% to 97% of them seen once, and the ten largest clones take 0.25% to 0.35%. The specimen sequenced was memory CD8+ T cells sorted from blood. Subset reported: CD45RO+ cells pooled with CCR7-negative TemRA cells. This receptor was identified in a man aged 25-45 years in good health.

CDR3 sequence: CASSLRDRAGGGWPQHF. CDR3 DNA: TGTGCCAGCAGCTTAAGGGACAGGGCTGGGGGTGGGTGGCCCCAGCATTTT. The V call is TRBV7-8, the J call TRBJ1-5, with 9 positions matching TRBD1. J gave up 9 bases and V 2 bases, and 14 bases lay outside the gene matches. Germline CDR1 reads SGHVS; CDR2 reads FQNEAQ. This CDR3 spans 17 amino acids.